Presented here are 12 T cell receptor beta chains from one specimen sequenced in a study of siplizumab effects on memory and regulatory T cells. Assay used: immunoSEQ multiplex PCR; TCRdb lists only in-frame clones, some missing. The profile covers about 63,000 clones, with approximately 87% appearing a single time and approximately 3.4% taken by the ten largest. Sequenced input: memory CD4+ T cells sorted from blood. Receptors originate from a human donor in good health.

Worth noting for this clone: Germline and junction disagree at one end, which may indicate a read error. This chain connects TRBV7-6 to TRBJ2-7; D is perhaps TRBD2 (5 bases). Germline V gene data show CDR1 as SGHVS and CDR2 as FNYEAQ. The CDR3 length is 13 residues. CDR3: CASSLGPGGAANF. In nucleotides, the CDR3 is TGTGCCAGCAGCTTAGGGCCCGGCGGAGCGGCTAACTTC.

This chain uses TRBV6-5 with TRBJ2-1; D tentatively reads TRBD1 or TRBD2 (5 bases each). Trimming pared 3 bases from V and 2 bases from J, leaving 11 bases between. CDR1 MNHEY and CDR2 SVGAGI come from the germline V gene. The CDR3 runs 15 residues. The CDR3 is CASSYRQGAYNEQFF. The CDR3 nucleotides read TGTGCCAGCAGTTATCGGCAGGGAGCCTACAATGAGCAGTTCTTC.

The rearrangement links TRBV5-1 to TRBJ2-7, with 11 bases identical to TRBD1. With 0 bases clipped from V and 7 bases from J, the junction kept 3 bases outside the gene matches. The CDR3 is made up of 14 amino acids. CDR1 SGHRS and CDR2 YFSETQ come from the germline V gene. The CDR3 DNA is TGCGCCAGCAGCTTGGGGACAGGGGGCAGGGAGCAGTACTTC. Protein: CASSLGTGGREQYF.

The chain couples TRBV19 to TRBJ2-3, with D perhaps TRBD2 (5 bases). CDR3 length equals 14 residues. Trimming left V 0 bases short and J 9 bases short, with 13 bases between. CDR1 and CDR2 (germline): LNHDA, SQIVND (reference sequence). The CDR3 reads CASSIEILVDTQYF. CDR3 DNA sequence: TGTGCCAGTAGTATAGAGATACTAGTTGACACGCAGTATTTT.

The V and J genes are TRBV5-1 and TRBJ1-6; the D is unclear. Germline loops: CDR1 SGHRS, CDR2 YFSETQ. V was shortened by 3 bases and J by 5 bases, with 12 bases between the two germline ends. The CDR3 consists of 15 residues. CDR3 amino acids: CASSSQLDNNSPLHF. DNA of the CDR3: TGCGCCAGCAGCTCCCAATTAGATAATAATTCACCCCTCCACTTT.

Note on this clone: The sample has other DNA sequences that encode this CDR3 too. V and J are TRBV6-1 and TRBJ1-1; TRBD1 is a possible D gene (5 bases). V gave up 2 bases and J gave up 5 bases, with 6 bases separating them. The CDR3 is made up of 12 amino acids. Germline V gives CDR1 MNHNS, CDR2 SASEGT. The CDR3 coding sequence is TGTGCCAGCAGTGAAAGGGGAACTGAAGCTTTCTTT. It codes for CASSERGTEAFF.

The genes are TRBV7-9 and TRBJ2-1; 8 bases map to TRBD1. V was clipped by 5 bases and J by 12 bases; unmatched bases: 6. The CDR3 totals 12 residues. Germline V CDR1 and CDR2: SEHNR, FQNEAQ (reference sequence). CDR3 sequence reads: CASSHGQGRQFF. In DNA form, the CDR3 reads TGTGCCAGCAGCCATGGACAGGGCCGGCAGTTCTTC. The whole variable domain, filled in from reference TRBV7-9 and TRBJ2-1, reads DTGVSQNPRHKITKRGQNVTFRCDPISEHNRLYWYRQTLGQGPEFLTYFQNEAQLEKSRLLSDRFSAERPKGSFSTLEIQRTEQGDSAMYLCASSHGQGRQFFGPGTRLTVL.

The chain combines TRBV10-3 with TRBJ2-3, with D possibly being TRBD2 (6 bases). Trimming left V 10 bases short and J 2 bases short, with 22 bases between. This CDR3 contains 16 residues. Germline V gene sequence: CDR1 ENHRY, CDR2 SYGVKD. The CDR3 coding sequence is TGTGCCACCCGGAGGGAGGTTGGCATAAACACAGATACGCAGTATTTT. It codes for CATRREVGINTDTQYF.

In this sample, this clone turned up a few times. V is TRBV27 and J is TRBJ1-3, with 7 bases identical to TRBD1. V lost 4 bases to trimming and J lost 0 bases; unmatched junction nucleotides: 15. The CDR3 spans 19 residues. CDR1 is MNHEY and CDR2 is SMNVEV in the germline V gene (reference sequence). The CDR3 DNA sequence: TGTGCCAGCAGTTCTCCCCCCACATCGGACAGGACCTCTGGAAACACCATATATTTT. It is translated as CASSSPPTSDRTSGNTIYF.

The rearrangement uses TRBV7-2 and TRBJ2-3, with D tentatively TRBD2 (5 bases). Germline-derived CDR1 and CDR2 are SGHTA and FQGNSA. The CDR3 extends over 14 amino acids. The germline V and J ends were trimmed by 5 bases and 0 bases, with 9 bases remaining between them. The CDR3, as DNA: TGTGCCAGCAGCCCCGGACTGAGCACAGATACGCAGTATTTT. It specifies CASSPGLSTDTQYF.

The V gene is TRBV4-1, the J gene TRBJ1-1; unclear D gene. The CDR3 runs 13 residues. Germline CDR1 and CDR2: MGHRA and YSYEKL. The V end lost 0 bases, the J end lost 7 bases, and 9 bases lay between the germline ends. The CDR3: CASSQDRGREAFF. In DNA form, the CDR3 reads TGCGCCAGCAGCCAAGATCGCGGTCGTGAAGCTTTCTTT.

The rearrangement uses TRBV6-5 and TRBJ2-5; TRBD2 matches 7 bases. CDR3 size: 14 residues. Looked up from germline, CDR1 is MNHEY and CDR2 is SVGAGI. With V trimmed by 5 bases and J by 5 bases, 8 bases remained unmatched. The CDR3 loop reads CASSPHVRGETQYF. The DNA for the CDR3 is TGTGCCAGCAGTCCCCACGTGCGGGGGGAGACCCAGTACTTC.